The 30 T cell receptor beta chains below were found in one sample sequenced in a study of identical twins. TCRdb redid the calling of the 5' RACE reads with MiXCR, one entry per CDR3 protein. The table records 400,000 or so distinct CDR3 sequences, around 9.7% of them present only once. The sequenced sample was naive T cells sorted from blood. The source of these receptors is a woman in her fifties or sixties in good health.

In this sample, this clonotype turned up many times. This chain joins TRBV5-1 and TRBJ1-1; D unresolved. V gave up 0 bases and J gave up 6 bases, with 12 bases separating them. The germline gives CDR1 SGHRS, CDR2 YFSETQ. This CDR3 comprises 14 residues. The CDR3 sequence: CASSLDASVPEAFF. CDR3 sequence (DNA): TGCGCCAGCAGCTTGGATGCCAGTGTCCCTGAAGCTTTCTTT.

This clonotype was recorded at least ten times. V usage is TRBV4-1 and J usage is TRBJ1-1; TRBD1 matches at 12 bases. This CDR3 region has 17 residues. Per germline, CDR1 MGHRA and CDR2 YSYEKL. Unmatched junction bases numbered 7, after V lost 2 bases and J lost 3 bases. CDR3 amino acids: CASSQRPGQGAYTEAFF. The DNA of the CDR3 is TGCGCCAGCAGCCAAAGACCGGGACAGGGGGCCTACACTGAAGCTTTCTTT.

This chain uses TRBV12-3 or TRBV12-4 with TRBJ1-6, with D maybe TRBD1 (5 bases). The germline V and J ends were trimmed by 3 bases and 7 bases, with 10 bases remaining between them. The CDR3 loop spans 14 amino acids. This CDR3 is CASSFGATNSPLHF. CDR3 bases: TGTGCCAGCAGTTTTGGGGCAACAAATTCACCCCTCCACTTT.

This sequence joins TRBV20-1 and TRBJ2-3, with 8 positions matching TRBD1. Germline V gives CDR1 DFQATT, CDR2 SNEGSKA (reference sequence). V gave up 0 bases and J gave up 1 base; unmatched junction bases: 3. The CDR3 length is 15 residues. The CDR3 loop is CSARDGGQGTDTQYF. CDR3 bases: TGCAGTGCTAGAGATGGGGGACAGGGCACAGATACGCAGTATTTT.

This clonotype was found many times. V and J are TRBV27 and TRBJ2-2, with 10 bases matching TRBD2. CDR1 MNHEY and CDR2 SMNVEV come from the germline V gene (reference sequence). The CDR3 is 15 residues long. Losses at the gene ends were 3 bases for V and 5 bases for J; bases not matched to a gene: 3. CDR3 protein: CASSLLAGATGELFF. CDR3 in DNA: TGTGCCAGCAGTTTGCTAGCGGGGGCGACCGGGGAGCTGTTTTTT.

This clonotype was counted between two and nine times. This chain links TRBV6-5 with TRBJ2-7; TRBD2 matches at 10 bases. The CDR3 runs 14 residues. Trimming at V came to 8 bases and at J to 5 bases, leaving 9 bases not matched to a gene. Looked up from germline, CDR1 is MNHEY and CDR2 is SVGAGI. The CDR3 protein is CASALLAGTNEQYF. CDR3 nucleotides: TGTGCCAGCGCCCTACTAGCGGGAACCAACGAGCAGTACTTC.

The V gene is TRBV27, the J gene TRBJ2-1; D unclear. Trimming left V 0 bases short and J 2 bases short, with 2 bases between. Germline V gives CDR1 MNHEY, CDR2 SMNVEV (reference sequence). The CDR3 consists of 13 residues. The CDR3 DNA reads TGTGCCAGCAGTTTATCCGCCTACAATGAGCAGTTCTTC. This codes for CASSLSAYNEQFF.

The gene calls are TRBV2 and TRBJ1-1; maybe TRBD1 (5 bases). The CDR3 consists of 15 residues. The germline V and J ends were trimmed by 3 bases and 2 bases, with 13 bases remaining between them. Germline-derived CDR1 and CDR2 are SNHLY and FYNNEI. CDR3 coding DNA: TGTGCCAGCAGTGACCCCCGACAGTTAAACACTGAAGCTTTCTTT. Amino acids: CASSDPRQLNTEAFF.

This sequence joins TRBV6-6 and TRBJ2-1; no clear D. Per the germline V gene, CDR1 is MNHNY and CDR2 is SVGAGI (reference sequence). This CDR3 region has 15 residues. With 2 bases removed from V and 4 bases from J, the gap between germline ends came to 12 bases. CDR3 region: CASSYASQLYNEQFF. DNA for the CDR3: TGTGCCAGCAGTTACGCCTCTCAATTATACAATGAGCAGTTCTTC.

The chain is built from TRBV12-5 and TRBJ2-3; 10 bases are a match to TRBD2. The trim removed 0 bases at V and 6 bases at J, leaving 6 bases unmatched. The germline V gene encodes CDR1 LGHNT and CDR2 FRNRAP. The CDR3 is 16 residues long. This CDR3 is CASGLVPLAGDDTQYF. DNA of the CDR3: TGTGCTAGTGGTTTGGTACCCCTAGCGGGAGACGATACGCAGTATTTT.

This clonotype was seen at least ten times. The V call is TRBV12-3 or TRBV12-4, the J call TRBJ1-2; 8 positions agree with TRBD1. J was trimmed by 7 bases and V by 3 bases; bases with no gene match: 7. The CDR3 runs to 14 residues. CDR3 coding DNA: TGTGCCAGCAGTTTTGGCACAGGGGGTACTGGCTACACCTTC. Protein: CASSFGTGGTGYTF.

This clonotype was counted only a few times. The chain recombines TRBV12-3 or TRBV12-4 with TRBJ2-7; possibly TRBD2 for D (5 bases). CDR3 length: 16 residues. V lost 5 bases to trimming and J lost 2 bases, with 19 bases between them. CDR3 protein: CASSNSGVRGTYEQYF. CDR3 sequence (DNA): TGTGCCAGCAGTAATTCCGGGGTTAGAGGGACCTACGAGCAGTACTTC.

Only a few counts were recorded for this clonotype. This sequence joins TRBV4-1 and TRBJ2-1; TRBD2 aligns across 11 bases. Germline loops: CDR1 MGHRA, CDR2 YSYEKL. Trimming cost V 0 bases and J 9 bases; bases outside gene matches: 4. CDR3 length: 15 residues. The CDR3 DNA sequence: TGCGCCAGCAGCCAAGAGGGGGGGACTAGCGGTGAGCAGTTCTTC. This sequence encodes CASSQEGGTSGEQFF.

In this sample, this clonotype turned up a few times. This chain joins TRBV29-1 and TRBJ1-2; D is possibly TRBD1 (6 bases). Trimming took 3 bases from V and 2 from J, leaving 7 bases between them. Germline V gene sequence: CDR1 SQVTM, CDR2 ANQGSEA. The CDR3 is 12 residues long. The CDR3 region is CSVETGNYGYTF. The CDR3 region has the DNA TGCAGCGTTGAGACAGGCAACTATGGCTACACCTTC.

This clonotype came up many times. The rearrangement joins TRBV7-2 to TRBJ1-4; no definite D call. The germline V gene encodes CDR1 SGHTA and CDR2 FQGNSA. The CDR3 length is 13 residues. The V end was cut by 0 bases, the J end by 7 bases, with 6 bases between. CDR3 amino acids: CASSLARVEKLFF. The CDR3 DNA follows: TGTGCCAGCAGCTTAGCTCGGGTTGAAAAACTGTTTTTT.

Remarks on this clonotype: Since a much larger clone is just one base distant, this may be a read error. This CDR3 is CASSLGGIQYF. The CDR3, as DNA: TGTGCCAGCAGCTTAGGAGGGATCCAGTACTTC. This chain uses TRBV7-9 with TRBJ2-5; perhaps TRBD2 as D (5 bases). The CDR3 extends over 11 amino acids. CDR1 SEHNR and CDR2 FQNEAQ come from the germline V gene (reference sequence). Trimming cost V 1 base and J 10 bases, with 7 bases left between them.

The genes are TRBV7-6 and TRBJ2-4; D is ambiguous. The CDR3 consists of 17 residues. Trimming removed 5 bases from V and 0 bases from J, with 17 bases in between. From germline, CDR1 is SGHVS and CDR2 FNYEAQ. The CDR3 DNA reads as TGTGCCAGCAGCCCTTACGGGCCGTCGTTAGCCAAAAACATTCAGTACTTC. It encodes CASSPYGPSLAKNIQYF.

In this sample, this clonotype turned up a few times. The chain employs TRBV20-1 and TRBJ2-7; 8 bases map to TRBD1. The germline V gene encodes CDR1 DFQATT and CDR2 SNEGSKA (reference sequence). The V segment lost 6 bases and the J segment 1 base; nucleotides outside the gene matches: 8. The CDR3 runs 14 residues. The CDR3 reads CSAMTGVGSYEQYF. The DNA of the CDR3 is TGCAGTGCAATGACAGGGGTCGGTTCCTACGAGCAGTACTTC.

In this sample, this clonotype turned up many times. The chain has TRBV29-1 and TRBJ1-1; D remains unclear. V dropped 4 bases and J dropped 8 bases, with 8 bases sitting between them. The CDR3 sequence is 10 residues long. Germline values: CDR1 SQVTM, CDR2 ANQGSEA. In DNA form, the CDR3 reads TGCAGCGTTGTTCTCATAGAAGCTTTCTTT. Translating gives CSVVLIEAFF.

V gene TRBV27 combines with J gene TRBJ1-2; 7 positions match TRBD1. This CDR3 has 16 amino acids. Germline lookup yields CDR1 MNHEY and CDR2 SMNVEV (reference sequence). Losses at the gene ends were 7 bases for V and 5 bases for J; bases not matched to a gene: 16. The CDR3: CASTHLAGTAIYGYTF. CDR3 nucleotide sequence: TGTGCCAGCACTCACTTAGCCGGGACAGCGATTTATGGCTACACCTTC.

This chain uses TRBV14 with TRBJ2-1, with 10 bases lining up with TRBD2. The junction had 10 bases not matched to a gene; V was cut back by 2 bases and J by 6 bases. Germline V gives CDR1 SGHDN, CDR2 FVKESK. CDR3 length: 17 amino acids. Written as DNA, the CDR3 is TGTGCCAGCAGCCAATTCCGAAGCGGGAGGGATGTCAATGAGCAGTTCTTC. Translation: CASSQFRSGRDVNEQFF.

This clonotype was detected many times. The rearrangement joins TRBV5-1 to TRBJ2-1; a weak D match, TRBD1 (6 bases). The V gene's germline CDR1 is SGHRS and CDR2 YFSETQ. The length of the CDR3 is 16 residues. Trimming took 1 base from V and 1 from J, leaving 12 bases between them. Here the CDR3 DNA reads TGCGCCAGCAGCTTGAACAGGGTAGGGTCCTACAATGAGCAGTTCTTC. This sequence encodes CASSLNRVGSYNEQFF. The variable domain in full, completed from reference TRBV5-1 and TRBJ2-1, reads KAGVTQTPRYLIKTRGQQVTLSCSPISGHRSVSWYQQTPGQGLQFLFEYFSETQRNKGNFPGRFSGRQFSNSRSEMNVSTLELGDSALYLCASSLNRVGSYNEQFFGPGTRLTVL.

This clonotype showed up many times. The genes are TRBV11-2 and TRBJ2-7; the D is unclear. Germline CDR1 and CDR2: SGHAT and FQNNGV. V lost 5 bases, J lost 3 bases, and 11 bases lay in between. The CDR3 has 13 residues. In DNA form, the CDR3 reads TGTGCCAGCAGCCCGGTGGGCGGCTACGAGCAGTACGTC. Its protein is CASSPVGGYEQYV.

This chain uses TRBV4-1 with TRBJ2-3; D unresolved. CDR1 MGHRA and CDR2 YSYEKL come from the germline V gene. Trimming took off 4 bases at V and 0 bases at J, with 17 bases between the two ends. The CDR3 length is 17 residues. The chain's CDR3 is CASSPSFASTSTDTQYF. CDR3 sequence (DNA): TGCGCCAGCAGCCCCTCTTTTGCGTCGACTAGCACAGATACGCAGTATTTT.

The sample holds a few counts of this clonotype. The chain is built from TRBV20-1 and TRBJ2-1; 15 bases align to TRBD2. Germline CDR1 DFQATT, CDR2 SNEGSKA (reference sequence). J was trimmed by 8 bases and V by 6 bases; bases with no gene match: 20. This CDR3 is built from 19 residues. The CDR3 DNA follows: TGCAGTGCCCCCCCGGTCGGGGGACTAGCGGGAGGCCTCCGATATGAGCAGTTCTTC. Amino acids: CSAPPVGGLAGGLRYEQFF.

The genes are TRBV29-1 and TRBJ1-6, with D possibly being TRBD1 (5 bases). CDR3 length: 15 amino acids. Looked up from germline, CDR1 is SQVTM and CDR2 is ANQGSEA. With 5 bases removed from V and 7 bases from J, the gap between germline ends came to 18 bases. CDR3 nucleotide sequence: TGCAGCGTTCTTTTGGGGGGGGTAGAGAATTCACCCCTCCACTTT. Residues: CSVLLGGVENSPLHF.

In its sample, this clonotype was seen a few times. The chain couples TRBV6-5 to TRBJ2-3; TRBD2 aligns across 12 bases. The germline V gene has CDR1 MNHEY and CDR2 SVGAGI. J gave up 6 bases and V 4 bases, and 2 bases lay outside the gene matches. CDR3 length equals 14 residues. In nucleotides, the CDR3 is TGTGCCAGCAGTTGGGGGACTAGCGGGGATACGCAGTATTTT. It codes for CASSWGTSGDTQYF.

The chain is built from TRBV15 and TRBJ1-2; tentatively, D is TRBD1 (6 bases). The CDR3 has 16 residues. The germline gives CDR1 LNHNV, CDR2 YYDKDF (reference sequence). V was cut by 5 bases and J by 8 bases, with 24 bases left in between. The CDR3 DNA reads as TGTGCCACCAGCGCTCAGAGTTTTATGGGGGCGAAAGGCTACACCTTC. Its translation: CATSAQSFMGAKGYTF.

The rearrangement joins TRBV30 to TRBJ2-7; no clear D. The V end lost 3 bases, the J end lost 0 bases, and 12 bases lay between the germline ends. Germline V gene lookup returns CDR1 GTSNPN and CDR2 SVGIG (reference sequence). This CDR3 is built from 14 residues. CDR3 loop: CAWRGQHSSYEQYF. The CDR3, as DNA: TGTGCCTGGAGGGGTCAGCATAGCTCCTACGAGCAGTACTTC.

This clonotype showed up just a few times. The chain links TRBV7-9 to TRBJ2-1; 10 positions match TRBD1. Trimming took 5 bases from V and 7 from J; bases not matched to a gene: 11. The CDR3 consists of 16 residues. In germline, CDR1 is SEHNR, CDR2 FQNEAQ (reference sequence). CDR3 DNA: TGTGCCAGCAGCCCGCAGACAGGGGGCTACACTAATGAGCAGTTCTTC. It is translated as CASSPQTGGYTNEQFF. Variable domain in full (rest from reference TRBV7-9 and TRBJ2-1): DTGVSQNPRHKITKRGQNVTFRCDPISEHNRLYWYRQTLGQGPEFLTYFQNEAQLEKSRLLSDRFSAERPKGSFSTLEIQRTEQGDSAMYLCASSPQTGGYTNEQFFGPGTRLTVL.